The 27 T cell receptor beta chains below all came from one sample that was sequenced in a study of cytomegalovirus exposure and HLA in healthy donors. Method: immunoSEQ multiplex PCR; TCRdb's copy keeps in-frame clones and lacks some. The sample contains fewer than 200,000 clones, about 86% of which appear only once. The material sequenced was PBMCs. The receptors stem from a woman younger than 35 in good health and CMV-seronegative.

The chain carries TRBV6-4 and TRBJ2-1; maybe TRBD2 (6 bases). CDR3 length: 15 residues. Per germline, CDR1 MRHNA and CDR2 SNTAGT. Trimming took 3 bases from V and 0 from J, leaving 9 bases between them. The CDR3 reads CASSEGGSSYNEQFF. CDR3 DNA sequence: TGTGCCAGCAGTGAGGGAGGCAGCTCCTACAATGAGCAGTTCTTC.

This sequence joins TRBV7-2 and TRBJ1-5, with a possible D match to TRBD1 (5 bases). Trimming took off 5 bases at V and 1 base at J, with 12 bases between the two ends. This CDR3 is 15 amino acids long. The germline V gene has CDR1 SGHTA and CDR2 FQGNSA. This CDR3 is CASSVDSFSNQPQHF. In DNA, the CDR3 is TGTGCCAGCAGCGTAGACAGTTTCAGCAATCAGCCCCAGCATTTT.

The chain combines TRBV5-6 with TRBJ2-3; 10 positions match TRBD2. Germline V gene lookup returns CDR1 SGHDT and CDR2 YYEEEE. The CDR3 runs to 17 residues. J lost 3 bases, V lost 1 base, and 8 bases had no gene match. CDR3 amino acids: CASSLTSGGVKTDTQYF. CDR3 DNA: TGTGCCAGCAGCTTGACAAGCGGGGGGGTAAAAACAGATACGCAGTATTTT.

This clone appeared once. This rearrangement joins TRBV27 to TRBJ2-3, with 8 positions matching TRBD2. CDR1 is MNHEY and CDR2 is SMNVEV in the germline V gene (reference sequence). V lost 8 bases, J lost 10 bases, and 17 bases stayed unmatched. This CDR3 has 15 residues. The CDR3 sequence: CASGKEGLVIKAQYF. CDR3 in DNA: TGTGCCAGCGGAAAAGAGGGACTAGTCATAAAGGCGCAGTATTTT.

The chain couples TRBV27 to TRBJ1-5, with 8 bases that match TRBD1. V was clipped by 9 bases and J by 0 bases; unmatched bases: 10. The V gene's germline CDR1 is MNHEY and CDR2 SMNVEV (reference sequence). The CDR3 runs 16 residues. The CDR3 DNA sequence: TGTGCCAGGGTTGGGACAGGCGAGTATAGCAATCAGCCCCAGCATTTT. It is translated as CARVGTGEYSNQPQHF.

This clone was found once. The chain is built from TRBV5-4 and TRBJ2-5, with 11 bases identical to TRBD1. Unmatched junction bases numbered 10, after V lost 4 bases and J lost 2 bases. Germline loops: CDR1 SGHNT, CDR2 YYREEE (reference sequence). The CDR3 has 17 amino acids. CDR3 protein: CASSPGQGARRQETQYF. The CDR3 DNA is TGTGCCAGCAGCCCTGGACAGGGGGCTCGGAGACAAGAGACCCAGTACTTC.

The CDR3 reads CASSSEPGSYTF. The CDR3 nucleotides read TGTGCCAGCAGCTCTGAGCCGGGGAGCTACACCTTC. This sequence joins TRBV5-6 and TRBJ1-2; unclear D gene. V was cut by 3 bases and J by 9 bases, with 12 bases left in between. Germline V gene sequence: CDR1 SGHDT, CDR2 YYEEEE. The CDR3 contains 12 residues.

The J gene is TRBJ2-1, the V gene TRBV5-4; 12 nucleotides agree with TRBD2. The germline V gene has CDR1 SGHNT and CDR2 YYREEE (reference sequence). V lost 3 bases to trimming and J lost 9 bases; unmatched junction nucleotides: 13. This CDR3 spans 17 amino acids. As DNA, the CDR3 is TGTGCCAGCAGCTCAACTTCTAGCGGGGGGGCCCCTCCTGAGCAGTTCTTC. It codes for CASSSTSSGGAPPEQFF. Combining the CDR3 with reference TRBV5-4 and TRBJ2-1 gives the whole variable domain ETGVTQSPTHLIKTRGQQVTLRCSSQSGHNTVSWYQQALGQGPQFIFQYYREEENGRGNFPPRFSGLQFPNYSSELNVNALELDDSALYLCASSSTSSGGAPPEQFFGPGTRLTVL.

The CDR3 sequence is CASSSSLGDGKLFF. The CDR3 coding sequence is TGTGCCAGCAGCTCCTCACTAGGAGATGGAAAACTGTTTTTT. The rearrangement links TRBV13 to TRBJ1-4; D ambiguous. From germline, CDR1 is PRHDT and CDR2 FYEKMQ (reference sequence). V lost 4 bases and J lost 10, with 16 bases in between. The length of the CDR3 is 14 residues.

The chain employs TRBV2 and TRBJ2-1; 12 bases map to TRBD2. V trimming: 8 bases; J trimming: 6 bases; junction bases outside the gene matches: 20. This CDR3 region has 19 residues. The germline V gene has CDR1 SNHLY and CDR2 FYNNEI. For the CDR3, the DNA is TGTGCCAGCCGAACCCGCTTCTGGACTAGCGGGGTCCGGGGCAATGAGCAGTTCTTC. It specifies CASRTRFWTSGVRGNEQFF.

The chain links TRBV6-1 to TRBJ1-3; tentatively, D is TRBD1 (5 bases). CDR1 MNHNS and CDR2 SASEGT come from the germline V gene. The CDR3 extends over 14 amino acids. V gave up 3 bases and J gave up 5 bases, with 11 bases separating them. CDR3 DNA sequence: TGTGCCAGCAGTGATATCGCAGGGAGAAACACCATATATTTT. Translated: CASSDIAGRNTIYF.

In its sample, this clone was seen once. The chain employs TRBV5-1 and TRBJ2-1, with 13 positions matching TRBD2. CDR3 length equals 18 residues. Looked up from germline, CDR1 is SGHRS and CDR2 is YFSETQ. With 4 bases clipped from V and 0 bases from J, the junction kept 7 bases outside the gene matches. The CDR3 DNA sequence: TGCGCCAGCAGCCGGACTAGCGGGAGTACGGGCTCCTACAATGAGCAGTTCTTC. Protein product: CASSRTSGSTGSYNEQFF. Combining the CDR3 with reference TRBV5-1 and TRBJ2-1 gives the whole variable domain KAGVTQTPRYLIKTRGQQVTLSCSPISGHRSVSWYQQTPGQGLQFLFEYFSETQRNKGNFPGRFSGRQFSNSRSEMNVSTLELGDSALYLCASSRTSGSTGSYNEQFFGPGTRLTVL.

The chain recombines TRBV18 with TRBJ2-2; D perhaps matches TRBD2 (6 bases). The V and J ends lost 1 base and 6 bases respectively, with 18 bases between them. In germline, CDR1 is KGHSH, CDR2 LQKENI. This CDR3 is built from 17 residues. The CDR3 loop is CASSPLRGGEGSGELFF. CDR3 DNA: TGTGCCAGCTCACCACTCAGAGGAGGGGAAGGGTCCGGGGAGCTGTTTTTT.

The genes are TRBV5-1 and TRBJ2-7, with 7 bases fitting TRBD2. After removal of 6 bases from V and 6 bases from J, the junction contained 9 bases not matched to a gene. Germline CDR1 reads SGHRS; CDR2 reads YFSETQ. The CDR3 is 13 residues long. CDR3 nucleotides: TGCGCCAGCAAGGGTGGGAGGGCCGTCGAGCAGTACTTC. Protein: CASKGGRAVEQYF.

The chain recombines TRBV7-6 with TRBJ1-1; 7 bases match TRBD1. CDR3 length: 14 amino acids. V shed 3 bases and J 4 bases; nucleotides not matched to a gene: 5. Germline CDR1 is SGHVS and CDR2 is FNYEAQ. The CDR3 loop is CASSLEGAGTEAFF. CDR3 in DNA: TGTGCCAGCAGCTTGGAGGGGGCAGGCACTGAAGCTTTCTTT.

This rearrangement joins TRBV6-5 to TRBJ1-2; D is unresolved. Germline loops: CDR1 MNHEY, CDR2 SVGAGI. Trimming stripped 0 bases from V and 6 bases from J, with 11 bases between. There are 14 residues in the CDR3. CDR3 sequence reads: CASSYSGGLDGYTF. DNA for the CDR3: TGTGCCAGCAGTTACTCTGGAGGGTTGGATGGCTACACCTTC.

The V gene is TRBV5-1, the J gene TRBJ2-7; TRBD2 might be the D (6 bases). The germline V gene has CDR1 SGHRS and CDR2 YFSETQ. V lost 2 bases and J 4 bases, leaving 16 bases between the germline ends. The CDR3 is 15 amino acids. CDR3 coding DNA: TGCGCCAGCAGCTTTGGAGGGGCCGGAGGGTACGAGCAGTACTTC. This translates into CASSFGGAGGYEQYF.

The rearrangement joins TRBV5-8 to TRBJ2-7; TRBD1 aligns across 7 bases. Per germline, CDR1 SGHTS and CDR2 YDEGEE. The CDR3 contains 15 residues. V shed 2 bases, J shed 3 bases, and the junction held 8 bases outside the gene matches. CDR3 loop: CASSFGTERGYEQYF. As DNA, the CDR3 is TGTGCCAGCAGCTTCGGGACAGAAAGGGGCTACGAGCAGTACTTC.

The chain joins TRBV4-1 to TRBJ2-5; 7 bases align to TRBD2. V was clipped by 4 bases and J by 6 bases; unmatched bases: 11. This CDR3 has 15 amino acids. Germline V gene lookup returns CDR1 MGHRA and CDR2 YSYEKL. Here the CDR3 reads CASSPPGGDRQTQYF. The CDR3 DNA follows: TGCGCCAGCAGCCCCCCGGGGGGAGATAGGCAGACCCAGTACTTC.

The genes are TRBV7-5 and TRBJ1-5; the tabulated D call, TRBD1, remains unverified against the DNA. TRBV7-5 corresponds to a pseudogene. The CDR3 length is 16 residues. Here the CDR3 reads CVRSPHDRGGNQPQHF. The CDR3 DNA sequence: TGTGTCAGAAGCCCGCACGACAGGGGTGGGAATCAGCCCCAGCATTTT.

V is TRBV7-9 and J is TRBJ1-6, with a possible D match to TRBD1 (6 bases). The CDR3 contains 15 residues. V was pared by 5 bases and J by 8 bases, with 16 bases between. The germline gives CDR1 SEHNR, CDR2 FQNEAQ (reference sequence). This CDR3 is CASSHIRGPYSPLHF. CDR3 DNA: TGTGCCAGCAGCCACATCAGGGGCCCGTATTCACCCCTCCACTTT.

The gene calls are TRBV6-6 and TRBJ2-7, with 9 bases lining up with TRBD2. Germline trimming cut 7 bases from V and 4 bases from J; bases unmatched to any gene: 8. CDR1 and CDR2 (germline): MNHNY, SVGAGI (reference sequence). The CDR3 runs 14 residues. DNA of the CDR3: TGTGCCAGCACTCCAGGGACTAGCTTATACGAGCAGTACTTC. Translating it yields CASTPGTSLYEQYF.

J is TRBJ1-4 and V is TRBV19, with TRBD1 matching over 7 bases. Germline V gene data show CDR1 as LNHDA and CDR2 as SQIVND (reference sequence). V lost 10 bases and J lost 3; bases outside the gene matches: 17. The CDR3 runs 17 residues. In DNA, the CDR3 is TGTGCCACCCACCTAACGGCGGCGGGACAGCCTAATGAAAAACTGTTTTTT. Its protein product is CATHLTAAGQPNEKLFF.

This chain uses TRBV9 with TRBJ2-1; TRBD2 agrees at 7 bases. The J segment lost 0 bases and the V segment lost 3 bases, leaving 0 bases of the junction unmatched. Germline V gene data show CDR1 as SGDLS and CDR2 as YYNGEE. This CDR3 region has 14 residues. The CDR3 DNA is TGTGCCAGCAGCGCTAGCGGCTCCTACAATGAGCAGTTCTTC. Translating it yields CASSASGSYNEQFF.

Here the CDR3 reads CASSRTTIGDQPQHF. The DNA for the CDR3 is TGCGCCAGCAGCCGCACAACGATCGGGGATCAGCCCCAGCATTTT. V gene TRBV4-1 combines with J gene TRBJ1-5; D is unresolved. Trimming left V 4 bases short and J 5 bases short, with 15 bases between. Germline CDR1 reads MGHRA; CDR2 reads YSYEKL. The CDR3 runs 15 residues.

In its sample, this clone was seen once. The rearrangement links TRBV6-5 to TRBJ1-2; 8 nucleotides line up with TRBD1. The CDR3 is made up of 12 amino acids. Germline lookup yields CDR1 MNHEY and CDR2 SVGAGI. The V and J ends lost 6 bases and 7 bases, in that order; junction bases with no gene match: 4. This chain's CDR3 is CASRRQGFGYTF. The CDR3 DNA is TGTGCCAGCAGGCGACAGGGGTTTGGCTACACCTTC.

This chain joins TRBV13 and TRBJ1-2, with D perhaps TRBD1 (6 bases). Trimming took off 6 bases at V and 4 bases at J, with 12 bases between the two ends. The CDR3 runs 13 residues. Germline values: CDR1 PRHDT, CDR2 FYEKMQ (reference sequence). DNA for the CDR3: TGTGCCAGCAGTCTTTACAGGGCCTATGGCTACACCTTC. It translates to CASSLYRAYGYTF.